This T cell receptor (beta chain) was retrieved from a study of CXCR3-negative and CXCR3-positive naive CD8 T cells (dated by TCRdb to between 2019 and 2020). In terms of the full investigation: In total, some 140 million TRB reads were obtained, which works out to roughly 1.5 +/- 0.3 million reads per library. Diversity and physicochemical repertoire analyses covered about a dozen donors pooled from two independent experiments. For the TRBV-TRBJ cluster analysis, the naive subsets came from roughly 5 donors, while the memory cells came from 3 donors.

For each CD8+ T cell subset, flow sorting was done in triplicate, and 310,000 or so cells per subset went directly into RLT lysis buffer. To exclude memory contaminants, naive CD8+ T cells were stringently defined as CD45RO-CCR7+CD27+CD95-. Peripheral blood mononuclear cells were isolated from buffy coats using standard density gradient centrifugation. A FACSAria III was used to flow-sort naive CXCR3-negative and CXCR3-positive CD8+ T cells. An RNeasy Mini Kit was used to extract total RNA from the sorted cells. Its count unrecorded, this clonotype is medium-sized (0.01 to 0.1%) by frequency. Its specific antigen is unknown. TCRdb records NextSeq 550 as the sequencer. The Human TCR Profiling Kit (MiLaboratory) was used to make UMI-labeled 5' RACE TRB cDNA libraries. cDNA synthesis used the entire amount of extracted RNA, and PCR amplification then used the entire amount of cDNA produced. Libraries were prepared in parallel using an identical number of PCR cycles. Under the source paper's analysis protocol: About 49,000 +/- 11,000 unique UMI-labeled TRB cDNA molecules per library were extracted with MIGEC and MiXCR, with at least two reads per UMI required. Each library averaged about 38,000 +/- 11,000 functional in-frame TRB CDR3 nucleotide clonotypes without stop codons. Diversity metrics, including normalized Shannon-Wiener and Chao1, were computed in VDJtools after downsampling to 5000 UMI-labeled TRB molecules per sample. Clonotype-size-weighted physicochemical properties of the central five CDR3 residues (interaction energy, strength, volume and Kidera factor 4) were computed in VDJtools. After reprocessing by TCRdb, each CDR3 protein sequence is one entry, and no DNA is given. Here the V and J calls rest on TCRdb's processing, not on the authors' analysis. The table kept for this sample lists fewer than 9,500 distinct CDR3 sequences. The ten most abundant clones make up approximately 2% of the sample.

The research as a whole found: TRB CDR3s from CXCR3-positive naive cells showed higher hydrophobicity (lower Kidera factor 4), lower energy, and higher strength and volume indices than CXCR3-negative naive cells. Because surface CD5, which has been linked to self-reactivity in mice, was comparable between naive subsets, TCR interaction strength was also inferred from TRB CDR3 physicochemical properties. CXCR3 expression partially decreased after cryopreservation, so most assays used freshly isolated PBMCs. Both naive subsets had comparably high repertoire diversity, while memory CD8+ T cells had much lower repertoire diversity. Naive CXCR3-negative and CXCR3-positive cells from the same donor showed similar TRBV-TRBJ usage, whereas memory cells showed distinct patterns.

The CDR3 covers 15 residues, taking in both the cysteine and the phenylalanine. The DNA is unrecorded. This sequence uses TRBV12-3 or TRBV12-4 and TRBJ2-2; TCRdb lists TRBD2, though no DNA is available to test this call. This receptor was obtained from a human donor in good health. Some clones in this sample may be carry-over from other donors' samples. The sample consisted of naive CXCR3- CD8+ T cells from blood. The sample's cell subset or site label is to be understood as: CD45RO-CCR7+CD27+CD95- naive CD8+ T cells lacking CXCR3 (TNR3-). The CDR3 reads CASTTTAAGTGELFF.